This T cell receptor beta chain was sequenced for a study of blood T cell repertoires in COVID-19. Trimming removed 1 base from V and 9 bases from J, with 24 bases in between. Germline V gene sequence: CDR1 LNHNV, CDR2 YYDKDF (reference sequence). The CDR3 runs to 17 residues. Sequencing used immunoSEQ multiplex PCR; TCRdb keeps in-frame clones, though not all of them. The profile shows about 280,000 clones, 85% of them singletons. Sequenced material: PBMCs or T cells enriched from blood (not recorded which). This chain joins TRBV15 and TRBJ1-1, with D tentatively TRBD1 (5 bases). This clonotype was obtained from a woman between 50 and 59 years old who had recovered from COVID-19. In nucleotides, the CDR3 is TGTGCCACCAGCAGAGGGGCCGGGTTTGGGGCATCTCAAAAAGCTTTCTTT. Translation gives CATSRGAGFGASQKAFF.